A selection of T cell receptor beta chains follows, all from one sample in a study of T-cell memory formation after mild COVID-19. TCRdb fed the 5' RACE reads into MiXCR, producing one record per CDR3 protein. This sample has a few hundred thousand distinct CDR3 sequences, with more than 20% found just once. Sequencing was carried out using PBMCs or a T cell subset sorted from them (not recorded which). These receptors were taken from a man in his late teens or twenties who had mild COVID-19 (a few samples of this study predate the infection). Cell type and time point are not known. The conserved cysteine and the conserved F or W are not part of the CDR3 here. Each record gives: V gene, D gene, CDR3 protein. The D gene is left open where the match is weak.

>TRBV11-2|NA
ASRGGGGRETQY
>TRBV10-2|TRBD1
ASNPGQGAHNEQF
>TRBV11-1|NA
ASSRNGDANYGYT
>TRBV12-3/TRBV12-4|NA
ASAINGYT
>TRBV9|NA
ASSALEGGLGNTEAF
>TRBV6-5|NA
ASSPLGTQAVYEQY
>TRBV27|NA
ASGGRGIRQPQH
>TRBV5-5|TRBD2
ASRRTSGGWY
>TRBV4-1|NA
ASSISGGNTGELF
>TRBV6-2/TRBV6-3|NA
ASSVTDYEQY
>TRBV20-1|TRBD2
SASSTSGDQETQY
>TRBV6-5|NA
ASSYPFEDGARRAF
>TRBV7-2|TRBD2
ASSATLAGGYNEQF
>TRBV20-1|NA
SAITGTGANVLT
>TRBV7-9|NA
ASSSRGSLVTEAF
>TRBV12-3/TRBV12-4|NA
ASSDIDEQY
>TRBV12-3/TRBV12-4|NA
ASSSGMAEAF
>TRBV7-2|TRBD1
ASTKDRGNEQF
>TRBV11-2|NA
ASSRYEYGYT
>TRBV10-1|TRBD2
ASNSGGADEQF
>TRBV20-1|NA
SASPSTDTQY
>TRBV15|TRBD1
ATSRYGQVDQTQH
>TRBV6-5|NA
ASSIDPGDYYGYT
>TRBV12-3/TRBV12-4|NA
ASSLRDPMFNTQY
>TRBV27|NA
ASSLSISSYNEQF
>TRBV4-1|NA
ASSQAELLSPDTQY
>TRBV6-2/TRBV6-3|NA
ASSYSFAGSGNDGYT
>TRBV20-1|NA
SATRAVHNSPLH
>TRBV29-1|NA
SAEVGRGYEQY
>TRBV7-9|TRBD2
ASSLRLAGGHDNEQF
>TRBV19|NA
ASSDRKRDGYT
>TRBV7-2|TRBD1
ASSPGGVRETQY
>TRBV15|TRBD1
ATKYGTGSY
>TRBV2|NA
AGHRAGKDTQY
>TRBV28|TRBD2
ASSSQSTSGGTDTQY
>TRBV15|TRBD2
ATSREGAGAYEQY
>TRBV20-1|NA
SARPSWTPTLSTDTQY
>TRBV5-1|NA
ASKVRLEGWGTEAF
>TRBV28|NA
ASSPYGRGEQF
>TRBV5-1|NA
ASSLSAGAKNIQY
>TRBV4-3|NA
ASSQAAGKWTEAF
>TRBV7-6|TRBD1
ASSLEGQSYNEQF
>TRBV6-2/TRBV6-3|NA
ASLENTEAF
>TRBV7-2|TRBD1
ASSFTTGGREAF
>TRBV9|TRBD2
ASSVGEGAEQY
>TRBV7-9|NA
ASSRDIWGYNEQF
>TRBV20-1|NA
SVGRSTDTQY
>TRBV4-3|NA
ASSQTPGTEAF
>TRBV5-1|NA
ASSLAGLTDTQY
>TRBV6-5|TRBD2
ASSYTRAWAGGTDTQY
>TRBV5-1|NA
ASSLRLQGSNREQY
>TRBV7-2|NA
ASSLGGTLETQY
>TRBV18|NA
ASSPAEWTEAF
>TRBV7-9|NA
ASSLKTTRFSGANVLT
>TRBV9|NA
ASSVRGSSTDTQY
>TRBV5-1|NA
ASSLDVGPLSYEQY
>TRBV5-6|NA
ASSPLSGTENEKLF